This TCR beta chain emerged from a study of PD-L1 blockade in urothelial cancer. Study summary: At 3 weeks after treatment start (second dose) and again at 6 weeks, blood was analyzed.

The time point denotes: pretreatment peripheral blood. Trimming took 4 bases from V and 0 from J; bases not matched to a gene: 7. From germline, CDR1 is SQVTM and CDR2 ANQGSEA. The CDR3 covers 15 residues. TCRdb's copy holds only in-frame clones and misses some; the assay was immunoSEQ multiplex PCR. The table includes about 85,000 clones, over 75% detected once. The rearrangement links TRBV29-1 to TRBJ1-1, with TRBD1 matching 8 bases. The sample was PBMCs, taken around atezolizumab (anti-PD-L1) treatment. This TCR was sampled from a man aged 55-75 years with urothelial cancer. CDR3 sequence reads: CSVVAGGVMNTEAFF. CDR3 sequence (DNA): TGCAGCGTTGTGGCAGGGGGCGTAATGAACACTGAAGCTTTCTTT.